Here is one TCR beta chain with its context. The germline V gene has CDR1 SNHLY and CDR2 FYNNEI. This CDR3 is built from 17 residues. With 1 base clipped from V and 1 base from J, the junction kept 7 bases outside the gene matches. The sample is drawn from a study of blood T cell repertoires in COVID-19. Patients from Seattle were sampled longitudinally, starting during active infection. Original analysis: Reference gene primer amplification gave nucleated cell count estimates. TCRdb keeps only in-frame clones here, not all; method: immunoSEQ multiplex PCR. That table gives V, J and clone size, and the DNA gave D and trimming. The data hold approximately 270,000 clones, with approximately 85% observed a single time.

This receptor was obtained from a human donor with COVID-19, enrolled during active disease. The donor label of this sample is uncertain. This chain uses TRBV2 with TRBJ1-1, with TRBD1 matching over 9 bases. The material sequenced was peripheral blood. The CDR3 DNA is TGTGCCAGCAGTGAAGGGGACAGGGCAGGAGGGAACACTGAAGCTTTCTTT. Its translation: CASSEGDRAGGNTEAFF.